These T cell receptor beta chains were read from a single sample in a study of shared clonotypes between healthy human individuals. The repertoire was sequenced with immunoSEQ multiplex PCR; TCRdb's copy has only in-frame clones and lacks some. The sample yields a few million clones, more than 80% seen once. Sequencing input: naive CD4+ T cells from PBMCs. These receptors all stem from a man between 18 and 35 years old in good health. Some clones in this sample may be carry-over from other donors' samples. Both conserved end residues are part of each CDR3. D genes are given only for firm matches. Some rows have no size entry. The others give once, few or many, or a class for an expanded clone.

j_call: TRBJ1-1
clone_size: .
d_call: TRBD1
v_call: TRBV7-3
cdr3_nt: TGTGCCAGCAGCTCCAAGGGGGCGGTCACTGAAGCTTTCTTT
cdr3_aa: CASSSKGAVTEAFF

j_call: TRBJ2-1
clone_size: few
d_call: .
v_call: TRBV12-2
cdr3_nt: TGTGCAAGTCGCCCCGCGGGAGCCCTTTACAATGAGCAGTTCTTC
cdr3_aa: CASRPAGALYNEQFF

j_call: TRBJ1-2
clone_size: .
d_call: .
v_call: TRBV7-3
cdr3_nt: TGTGCCAGCAGCCGAACAGCGGGGGACTATGGCTACACCTTC
cdr3_aa: CASSRTAGDYGYTF

j_call: TRBJ2-7
clone_size: .
d_call: .
v_call: TRBV4-1
cdr3_nt: TGCGCCAGCAGCCAAGGGTTGGGACGAGGACTATACGAGCAGTACTTC
cdr3_aa: CASSQGLGRGLYEQYF

j_call: TRBJ1-4
clone_size: .
d_call: TRBD1
v_call: TRBV7-9
cdr3_nt: TGTGCCAGCACCCAGGGGGCCGATGAAAAACTGTTTTTT
cdr3_aa: CASTQGADEKLFF

j_call: TRBJ1-2
clone_size: .
d_call: .
v_call: TRBV28
cdr3_nt: TGTGCCAGCAGTTTCAGGGTAACCAACTATGGCTACACCTTC
cdr3_aa: CASSFRVTNYGYTF

j_call: TRBJ1-2
clone_size: .
d_call: .
v_call: TRBV6-4
cdr3_nt: TGTGCCAGCAGTGAGGGACGGGGGCGAGCCTATGGCTACACCTTC
cdr3_aa: CASSEGRGRAYGYTF

j_call: TRBJ1-5
clone_size: few
d_call: TRBD1
v_call: TRBV5-1
cdr3_nt: TGCGCCAGCAGCTTGGACGGGACAGGGGGCAATCAGCCCCAGCATTTT
cdr3_aa: CASSLDGTGGNQPQHF

j_call: TRBJ2-6
clone_size: .
d_call: TRBD1
v_call: TRBV28
cdr3_nt: TGTGCCAGCAACCGACAGGGGTTGAGCTCTGGGGCCAACGTCCTGACTTTC
cdr3_aa: CASNRQGLSSGANVLTF

j_call: TRBJ2-1
clone_size: .
d_call: TRBD2
v_call: TRBV11-2
cdr3_nt: TGTGCCAGCAGCTATACCGGGACTAGCGGTAATGAGCAGTTCTTC
cdr3_aa: CASSYTGTSGNEQFF

j_call: TRBJ1-4
clone_size: .
d_call: TRBD1
v_call: TRBV9
cdr3_nt: TGTGCCAGCAGCTTACGACAGGGCGGTGGTGAAAAACTGTTTTTT
cdr3_aa: CASSLRQGGGEKLFF

j_call: TRBJ1-2
clone_size: .
d_call: TRBD1
v_call: TRBV29-1
cdr3_nt: TGCAGCGTTGAAGTGGGGCAGGGGGCGGGCCCTAACTATGGCTACACCTTC
cdr3_aa: CSVEVGQGAGPNYGYTF

j_call: TRBJ1-2
clone_size: .
d_call: TRBD1
v_call: TRBV5-6
cdr3_nt: TGTGCCAGCAGCTTGGCTGGTCGGGACAGGGGATTTGGCTACACCTTC
cdr3_aa: CASSLAGRDRGFGYTF

j_call: TRBJ1-2
clone_size: .
d_call: .
v_call: TRBV11-2
cdr3_nt: TGTGCCAGCAGCCTGAGGGGTCTTGGCGGCTACACCTTC
cdr3_aa: CASSLRGLGGYTF

j_call: TRBJ1-2
clone_size: .
d_call: .
v_call: TRBV6-4
cdr3_nt: TGTGCCAGCAGTGACGGGCGGACTAACTATGGCTACACCTTC
cdr3_aa: CASSDGRTNYGYTF

j_call: TRBJ2-3
clone_size: .
d_call: TRBD2
v_call: TRBV30
cdr3_nt: TGTGCCTGGACTGGTCCGGGGGGGTTCAAGGACATCTATACTAGCACAGATACGCAGTATTTT
cdr3_aa: CAWTGPGGFKDIYTSTDTQYF

j_call: TRBJ2-3
clone_size: .
d_call: TRBD2
v_call: TRBV5-1
cdr3_nt: TGCGCCAGCAGCTTGGCTCCGGGACTAGCGGGAGGAGAGGGGGGCACAGATACGCAGTATTTT
cdr3_aa: CASSLAPGLAGGEGGTDTQYF

j_call: TRBJ2-7
clone_size: .
d_call: TRBD1
v_call: TRBV5-1
cdr3_nt: TGCGCCAGCAGCCCCCCGGGACAGCCCGGGATTAGGAGCTCCTACGAGCAGTACTTC
cdr3_aa: CASSPPGQPGIRSSYEQYF

j_call: TRBJ2-7
clone_size: .
d_call: .
v_call: TRBV7-9
cdr3_nt: TGTGCCAGCAGCTTAGCAGGGGGAGGGTACGAGCAGTACTTC
cdr3_aa: CASSLAGGGYEQYF

j_call: TRBJ2-3
clone_size: .
d_call: .
v_call: TRBV10-1
cdr3_nt: TGCGCCAGCAGTGCCGAAAGCACAGATACGCAGTATTTT
cdr3_aa: CASSAESTDTQYF

j_call: TRBJ2-5
clone_size: few
d_call: TRBD2
v_call: TRBV11-3
cdr3_nt: TGTGCCAGCAGCTTAGGGACTAGCGGCCAAGAGACCCAGTACTTC
cdr3_aa: CASSLGTSGQETQYF

j_call: TRBJ1-2
clone_size: few
d_call: .
v_call: TRBV2
cdr3_nt: TGTGCCAGCAGTCCTGAAACAGCTAACTATGGCTACACCTTC
cdr3_aa: CASSPETANYGYTF

j_call: TRBJ2-5
clone_size: .
d_call: .
v_call: TRBV11-2
cdr3_nt: TGTGCCAGCAGCCCCTGGGGGAAACGATACCAAGAGACCCAGTACTTC
cdr3_aa: CASSPWGKRYQETQYF

j_call: TRBJ2-3
clone_size: once
d_call: TRBD2
v_call: TRBV5-1
cdr3_nt: TGCGCCAGCAGCTTGGGGGGGACTAGCGGATTCGATACGCAGTATTTT
cdr3_aa: CASSLGGTSGFDTQYF

j_call: TRBJ2-2
clone_size: few
d_call: .
v_call: TRBV7-2
cdr3_nt: TGTGCCAGCAGCTTACAAAGCCCGCTGAACACCGGGGAGCTGTTTTTT
cdr3_aa: CASSLQSPLNTGELFF

j_call: TRBJ1-2
clone_size: .
d_call: .
v_call: TRBV2
cdr3_nt: TGTGCCAGCAGGCGGGGCACAGGGAGAAGTCTCGGGGGCTACACCTTC
cdr3_aa: CASRRGTGRSLGGYTF

j_call: TRBJ2-6
clone_size: .
d_call: .
v_call: TRBV13
cdr3_nt: TGTGCCAGCAGCCAACCGACCTCTGGGGCCAACGTCCTGACTTTC
cdr3_aa: CASSQPTSGANVLTF

j_call: TRBJ1-4
clone_size: .
d_call: .
v_call: TRBV9
cdr3_nt: TGTGCCAGCAGCGTAGGCTCCGGGGGAGCAACTAATGAAAAACTGTTTTTT
cdr3_aa: CASSVGSGGATNEKLFF

j_call: TRBJ1-1
clone_size: few
d_call: TRBD1
v_call: TRBV6-1
cdr3_nt: TGTGCCAGCAGCCAGAAGACAGGGATTAGAACTGAAGCTTTCTTT
cdr3_aa: CASSQKTGIRTEAFF

j_call: TRBJ2-2
clone_size: .
d_call: TRBD2
v_call: TRBV6-1
cdr3_nt: TGTGCCAGCAGAGGACTAGCGAACACCGGGGAGCTGTTTTTT
cdr3_aa: CASRGLANTGELFF

j_call: TRBJ1-3
clone_size: once
d_call: .
v_call: TRBV7-2
cdr3_nt: TGTGCCAGCAGCTTAAGGCAGGGAGATGGAAACACCATATATTTT
cdr3_aa: CASSLRQGDGNTIYF

j_call: TRBJ2-5
clone_size: .
d_call: .
v_call: TRBV9
cdr3_nt: TGTGCCAGCAGCGTATTGTCCGGATCTCAAGAGACCCAGTACTTC
cdr3_aa: CASSVLSGSQETQYF

j_call: TRBJ1-1
clone_size: .
d_call: .
v_call: TRBV29-1
cdr3_nt: TGCAGCGTCCGGGGGGCTGGCACTGAAGCTTTCTTT
cdr3_aa: CSVRGAGTEAFF

j_call: TRBJ1-4
clone_size: .
d_call: .
v_call: TRBV7-6
cdr3_nt: TGTGCCAGCAGCTTGGCCCATGCAACTAATGAAAAACTGTTTTTT
cdr3_aa: CASSLAHATNEKLFF

j_call: TRBJ2-4
clone_size: .
d_call: TRBD2
v_call: TRBV5-8
cdr3_nt: TGTGCCAGCAGCCTCGGGACTAGCGGAACGGGGAAAAACATTCAGTACTTC
cdr3_aa: CASSLGTSGTGKNIQYF

j_call: TRBJ2-7
clone_size: .
d_call: .
v_call: TRBV27
cdr3_nt: TGTGCCAGCAGTAGGGACCCCGGACCCTACGAGCAGTACTTC
cdr3_aa: CASSRDPGPYEQYF

j_call: TRBJ1-4
clone_size: once
d_call: .
v_call: TRBV5-4
cdr3_nt: TGTGCCACCTCGGGGGGTAATAATGAAAAACTGTTTTTT
cdr3_aa: CATSGGNNEKLFF

j_call: TRBJ2-5
clone_size: .
d_call: TRBD1
v_call: TRBV7-2
cdr3_nt: TGTGCCAGCAGCATTGGGACAGGGAGTTTGGAGACCCAGTACTTC
cdr3_aa: CASSIGTGSLETQYF

j_call: TRBJ2-5
clone_size: .
d_call: TRBD1
v_call: TRBV5-1
cdr3_nt: TGCGCCAGCAGCGGGAACACAGGGGCCGGGACAGAGACCCAGTACTTC
cdr3_aa: CASSGNTGAGTETQYF

j_call: TRBJ1-3
clone_size: .
d_call: TRBD1
v_call: TRBV10-3
cdr3_nt: TGTGCCACACACCGGGACAGGGCTCCTGGAAACACCATATATTTT
cdr3_aa: CATHRDRAPGNTIYF

j_call: TRBJ1-4
clone_size: once
d_call: TRBD1
v_call: TRBV10-3
cdr3_nt: TGTGCCATCAGCCCGACAGGGGATAATGAAAAACTGTTTTTT
cdr3_aa: CAISPTGDNEKLFF

j_call: TRBJ2-2
clone_size: .
d_call: TRBD1
v_call: TRBV7-2
cdr3_nt: TGTGCCAGCAGCCAGGAGGCAGGGGGCATGGGCGGGGAGCTGTTTTTT
cdr3_aa: CASSQEAGGMGGELFF

j_call: TRBJ1-6
clone_size: .
d_call: TRBD1
v_call: TRBV5-4
cdr3_nt: TGTGCCAGCAGCTTGGCAGGGGGCAATTCACCCCTCCACTTT
cdr3_aa: CASSLAGGNSPLHF

j_call: TRBJ2-1
clone_size: once
d_call: TRBD1
v_call: TRBV28
cdr3_nt: TGTGCCAGCAGTTCCGGGACAGCGAGCTCCTACAATGAGCAGTTCTTC
cdr3_aa: CASSSGTASSYNEQFF

j_call: TRBJ2-7
clone_size: .
d_call: TRBD1
v_call: TRBV28
cdr3_nt: TGTGCCAGCAGCGCCCCAAGACAGGGGTCCTCCTACGAGCAGTACTTC
cdr3_aa: CASSAPRQGSSYEQYF

j_call: TRBJ1-1
clone_size: .
d_call: .
v_call: TRBV6-5
cdr3_nt: TGTGCCAGCAGTTACAACCCCATGAACACTGAAGCTTTCTTT
cdr3_aa: CASSYNPMNTEAFF

j_call: TRBJ1-5
clone_size: .
d_call: .
v_call: TRBV15
cdr3_nt: TGTGCCACCAGCAGAGATCAAGGGATTGGACAGCCCCAGCATTTT
cdr3_aa: CATSRDQGIGQPQHF

j_call: TRBJ2-5
clone_size: .
d_call: .
v_call: TRBV5-1
cdr3_nt: TGCGCCAGCAGCCGGGCGGACGGGGAGACCCAGTACTTC
cdr3_aa: CASSRADGETQYF

j_call: TRBJ1-2
clone_size: .
d_call: TRBD1
v_call: TRBV7-9
cdr3_nt: TGTGCCAGCAGCTTCCAACAGGGGGACGGCTACACCTTC
cdr3_aa: CASSFQQGDGYTF

j_call: TRBJ1-4
clone_size: .
d_call: .
v_call: TRBV29-1
cdr3_nt: TGCAGCGCCCAGGAGGGTCCGGGGGAAAAACTGTTTTTT
cdr3_aa: CSAQEGPGEKLFF

j_call: TRBJ1-1
clone_size: .
d_call: TRBD1
v_call: TRBV4-3
cdr3_nt: TGCGCCAGCAGCCAAGAATTGACAGGGGTGTATGCTTTCTTT
cdr3_aa: CASSQELTGVYAFF

j_call: TRBJ2-1
clone_size: once
d_call: .
v_call: TRBV5-4
cdr3_nt: TGTGCCAGCAGCCCCGGAGGGGCTAGCGCCTACAATGAGCAGTTCTTC
cdr3_aa: CASSPGGASAYNEQFF

j_call: TRBJ1-1
clone_size: few
d_call: .
v_call: TRBV28
cdr3_nt: TGTGCCAGCAGCATCAGGGGCACTGAAGCTTTCTTT
cdr3_aa: CASSIRGTEAFF

j_call: TRBJ2-5
clone_size: .
d_call: .
v_call: TRBV9
cdr3_nt: TGTGCCAGCAGCGCCACCGGGTCCGGGGGAGAGACCCAGTACTTC
cdr3_aa: CASSATGSGGETQYF

j_call: TRBJ2-5
clone_size: .
d_call: .
v_call: TRBV19
cdr3_nt: TGTGCCAGTAGTATAGTCAGAGAAGAGACCCAGTACTTC
cdr3_aa: CASSIVREETQYF

j_call: TRBJ1-2
clone_size: .
d_call: TRBD1
v_call: TRBV6-5
cdr3_nt: TGTGCCAGCAGCTACGGGACAGTTAATTATGGCTACACCTTC
cdr3_aa: CASSYGTVNYGYTF

j_call: TRBJ1-1
clone_size: .
d_call: .
v_call: TRBV19
cdr3_nt: TGTGCCAGTAGTAAGAGGCAGACTGAAGCTTTCTTT
cdr3_aa: CASSKRQTEAFF

j_call: TRBJ2-7
clone_size: .
d_call: .
v_call: TRBV20-1
cdr3_nt: TGCAGTGCTACGTTCCTTTACGAGCAGTACTTC
cdr3_aa: CSATFLYEQYF

j_call: TRBJ1-4
clone_size: .
d_call: .
v_call: TRBV7-9
cdr3_nt: TGTGCCAGCAGCTTTCGGACAACTAATGAAAAACTGTTTTTT
cdr3_aa: CASSFRTTNEKLFF

j_call: TRBJ2-7
clone_size: .
d_call: TRBD1
v_call: TRBV7-2
cdr3_nt: TGTGCCAGCAGCCCCTCCGAGGGGACAGGGGGCCGGGAGCAGTACTTC
cdr3_aa: CASSPSEGTGGREQYF